This T cell receptor (beta chain) stems from a study of T cell repertoires in cytomegalovirus infection. Study-wide background: CMV epitopes used comprised recently identified HLA-C-restricted ones and well-studied HLA-B-restricted ones.

TCRdb re-called the reads through MiXCR, storing one row per CDR3 protein. The sample yields around 360,000 distinct CDR3 sequences, about 35% seen once. V dropped 3 bases and J dropped 2; count of bases not matched to a gene: 6. The CDR3 is 15 residues long. From germline, CDR1 is MNHEY and CDR2 SMNVEV (reference sequence). As to this clonotype: Its specificity is unknown.

General study results and limits: Cumulative public TCR beta family frequency identified carriers of CMV plus the relevant HLA.

This TCR came from a human donor in good health (CMV status not recorded). Some clones in this sample may be carry-over from other donors' samples. The chain links TRBV27 to TRBJ1-2; 7 bases map to TRBD1. Sequenced here: cultured PBMCs, sampled from culture after CMV antigen stimulation. CDR3 DNA: TGTGCCAGCAGTTTGGGGGCACAGGGGAACTATGGCTACACCTTC. This encodes CASSLGAQGNYGYTF.